The T cell receptor (beta chain) described here comes from a study of cytomegalovirus exposure and HLA in healthy donors (dated by TCRdb to 2015 to 2018). In the study overall: In an earlier analysis of some 610 of the donors, around 300 Gb of sequence data and roughly 100 million unique TCR beta sequences from roughly 190 million T cells were reported. Around 320 gigabases of sequencing data and tens of millions of unique TCR sequences were included in an early release covering several hundred HLA-typed donors. Among the roughly 430 genotyped donors, approximately 82% belonged to the genetic ancestry cluster associated with self-reported Caucasian donors. The aim of the study was to test whether cataloging public T cell receptors could identify signatures of past pathogen exposure. The study profiled the T cell repertoires of approximately 700 subjects by immunosequencing and related them to cytomegalovirus serostatus. Besides the first cohort of 666 subjects, a separate validation cohort made up of 95 to 150 different subjects was used. To predict cytomegalovirus infection status, the study combined high-throughput TCR immunosequencing, statistical association of individual TCRs with disease status, and machine learning. To study patterns of TCR occurrence, a later analysis re-analyzed previously published TCR beta repertoires from several hundred donors and added high-resolution HLA genotyping. In the later analysis, no new phenotypic data were used to find candidate immune exposures; instead, reliance was placed on TCR beta sequences and their occurrence across donors. In an earlier analysis of a few hundred of the donors, high-throughput TCR beta sequencing was used to judge whether each TCR beta V gene segment behaved as functional or pseudogenic. Alongside the repertoire data, information on donor age, sex, ethnicity and CMV serostatus was compiled. Genome-wide SNP genotypes for about 65% of the 666 donors were used in a later genetic analysis, which treated that subset as a discovery cohort. All discovery cohort repertoires had been generated using a single sequencing platform. HLA typing covered class I and class II loci at four-digit resolution. Typing coverage varied by locus: 629-630 donors for A, B, C, DRB1 and DQB1; approximately 520 for DQA1; approximately 610 for DPA1; 450 to 480 for DPB1. Because of strong linkage in the cohort, roughly five DR-DQ haplotypes were treated as single units for association and clustering. Across roughly 420 genotyped donors of the cohort, an average of roughly 230,000 unique TCR beta nucleotide sequences per donor were sequenced, and 15% to 20% of those sequences were non-productive. The paper as a whole reports these results and caveats: Because counts were too low, seventeen rarely observed V segments, including chromosome 9 orphons, were excluded from the earlier analysis of 500 to 700 of the donors. Because some donors lacked HLA typing at each locus, the association tests relied only on the typed subset. Sequencing depth was assumed to be roughly uniform across donors in the presence/absence analyses, though that assumption may not hold. The only immune exposure information available for the cohort was CMV serostatus. Because the 87-base-pair reads could not distinguish some IMGT-functional V segments, including TRBV6-2 and TRBV6-3, those segments were excluded. The sequencing pipeline was judged likely to have produced a cluster of highly shared sequence variants as a technical artifact. An earlier analysis of roughly 570 of the donors showed that most TCR beta V segments appeared in productive rearrangements either about 87% or about 30% of the time, which broadly matched IMGT annotations. A later genetic analysis reported fewer N-insertions in productive TCRs among donors in an Asian-associated ancestry cluster than the approximately 670-donor mean. Strong co-occurrence of HLA alleles, especially DR and DQ, made assigning TCR associations to individual alleles difficult. Only TCR beta chains were sequenced in this cohort, and the absence of alpha or paired-chain data limited detectable features. The classifier was reported to diagnose cytomegalovirus status with high specificity and sensitivity in both the original cohort and the validation cohort. In a later analysis, TCR association rates were found to vary across HLA loci, with the most associated TCRs seen for DRB1 alleles and the fewest for HLA-C alleles. A later analysis found that most CMV-associated TCR beta chains appeared HLA-restricted, with HLA associations seemingly driven largely by CMV exposure. Correlated functional status among segregating V segments might be attributable to linkage disequilibrium, but an unknown experimental factor could not be ruled out. Compared with equally common non-associated chains, HLA-associated TCR beta chains in a later analysis were more clonally expanded and had lower generation probabilities. Three of the identified cytomegalovirus-associated TCR beta chains were confirmed in vitro to be specific for cytomegalovirus antigens. Most TCR sequences were observed very rarely across donors, whereas some public TCRs were present in many individuals. A further reported finding was that TCR beta sequences accurately predicted the HLA-A and HLA-B alleles for most subjects in the first cohort. According to the authors, the approach could potentially be generalized to other disease states and immunological phenotypes. An association between a missense DCLRE1C variant and V-gene and J-gene trimming of TCR beta chains was found in a later genetic analysis and replicated in an independent cohort. In the study, about 150 TCR beta chains were listed as associated with cytomegalovirus. Specific HLA alleles were associated with 15,000 to 20,000 TCR beta sequences at a false discovery rate of 0.05 in a later analysis. According to a later analysis, parvovirus B19, influenza, CMV and Epstein-Barr virus appeared linked to several top co-occurrence clusters.

In total, 500 to 700 healthy bone marrow donors made up the cohort. At the time of sampling, every cohort member was nominally healthy, though immune exposures that went unrecorded were likely present. The donor was CMV seronegative and belonged to the group of 350 to 400 seronegative cohort members. Every donor gave a peripheral blood sample, and the peripheral blood mononuclear cells from that sample were used for TCR beta sequencing. The Qiagen DNeasy Blood Extraction Kit was used to extract genomic DNA from the blood cell samples. Library construction relied on the immunoSEQ multiplex PCR assay. A mixture of 60 forward primers for TCR Vbeta segments and 13 reverse primers for TCR Jbeta segments was used in the multiplex PCR. The CDR3 region of rearranged TCR beta genes was amplified from genomic DNA with a multiplex PCR assay. Amplified TCR beta libraries were sequenced as 87-base-pair reads on the Illumina HiSeq System. For the original study's pipeline: A later analysis counted tens of millions of unique TCR beta chains across the 550 to 750 repertoires, and around 9.9 million of these chains were shared by at least two donors. Raw reads were error-corrected and collapsed into unique sequences with a nearest-neighbor algorithm that merged closely related sequences to remove PCR and sequencing errors. V, D and J gene segments were assigned by aligning CDR3 sequences to IMGT reference sequences. Each retained sequence needed at least a six-nucleotide match to both a V gene segment and a J gene segment. A rearrangement counted as productive if the CDR3 had no stop codons and remained in frame with V and J, and every other rearrangement counted as non-productive. CDR3 was defined by IMGT convention, running from the second conserved V-encoded cysteine to the conserved J-encoded phenylalanine. Sequences without an unambiguous match to a single V gene segment were excluded from the earlier analysis of several hundred of the donors. An earlier analysis of 500 to 700 of the donors classified V segments as functional when productive rearrangements were above 56.7% and as segregating when the standard deviation between donors was above 5%. A statistical classification framework was built to diagnose cytomegalovirus status from the catalog of TCR beta chain sequences. V and J gene assignment, in a later analysis, came from comparing TCR nucleotide sequences with IMGT/GENE-DB human TR gene sequences. A later analysis assigned CDR3 sequences and most-parsimonious VDJ recombination scenarios with the TCRdist pipeline. In a later analysis, each TCR beta chain was defined by its CDR3 amino acid sequence together with its V-gene family, and reads lacking a unique V-gene family were excluded. As a way to deal with suspected cross-contamination and a sequencing artifact, a later analysis dropped hundreds of nucleotide sequences that were highly shared and had low generation probability. For each public chain, a later analysis derived a clonal expansion index from normalized ranks of inferred template counts within each repertoire. A later analysis computed generation probabilities with a VDJ recombination model fitted to out-of-frame rearrangements, and checked the results against IGoR. A later analysis scored TCR-TCR, TCR-HLA and TCR-CMV co-occurrence with hypergeometric tests, applying a repertoire-size bias correction to TCR pairs. In a later analysis, false discovery rates were estimated by permuting HLA or CMV assignments 20 times. In a later analysis, co-occurring TCRs were grouped using DBSCAN, and TCRdist sequence similarity was added for clustering within HLA-allele-positive subsets. Co-occurrence clustering excluded repertoires with fewer than 30,000 or more than 120,000 public chains, plus five with anomalous nucleotide sharing. The table was pulled from immuneACCESS by TCRdb, which kept in-frame rearrangements only. Such tables lose some clones; where checked, under half of the loss comes from unresolved V genes, and the rest has no known cause. V and J calls and clone size come straight from that table; D and trimming were deduced from the DNA. This sample holds 120,000 or so clones; 75% to 90% were observed only once. 1% of the sample goes to the ten largest clones.

As regards this clone: The antigen this receptor binds is unknown. One base away there is no much larger clone; base qualities are not given.

For CDR1 and CDR2, the germline V gene lists SGHDN and FVKESK. V is pared back by 4 bases and J by 8 bases, with 8 bases lying between the germline termini. The CDR3 has 11 amino acids, counting the end cysteine and phenylalanine. Of all the DNA, just the CDR3 is kept, 33 bases in frame from base 1. Sample: PBMCs. This receptor chain uses TRBV14 and TRBJ1-2, and perhaps TRBD1 as D gene, on 6 matching bases. This receptor was obtained from a man aged 40-50 years in good health and CMV-seronegative. The DNA sequence is TGTGCCAGCAGCCGACAGGTGGGCTACACCTTC. It translates to CASSRQVGYTF.